This T cell receptor (beta chain) came from a study of patients and donors after allogeneic stem cell transplantation. Via MiXCR, TCRdb re-called the RT-PCR reads, giving one row per CDR3 protein. This sample has approximately 200,000 distinct CDR3 sequences; around 41% occur once, and the top ten carry more than 9%. Sequencing input: blood, either unsorted or a sorted T cell fraction (not recorded which). This TCR was sampled from a human donor who was either an allogeneic HSCT recipient or a stem cell or donor lymphocyte infusion donor (not recorded which). It is not recorded whose cells these are; they may come from a transplant donor.

CDR3 in amino acids: CASSSGQSREAFF. As DNA, the CDR3 is TGCGCCAGCAGCTCGGGACAGAGTAGGGAAGCTTTCTTT. The chain employs TRBV5-1 and TRBJ1-1; 7 nucleotides match TRBD1. V was pared by 3 bases and J by 8 bases, with 7 bases of the junction left unmatched. The germline CDR1 and CDR2 sequences are SGHRS and YFSETQ. This CDR3 is built from 13 residues.